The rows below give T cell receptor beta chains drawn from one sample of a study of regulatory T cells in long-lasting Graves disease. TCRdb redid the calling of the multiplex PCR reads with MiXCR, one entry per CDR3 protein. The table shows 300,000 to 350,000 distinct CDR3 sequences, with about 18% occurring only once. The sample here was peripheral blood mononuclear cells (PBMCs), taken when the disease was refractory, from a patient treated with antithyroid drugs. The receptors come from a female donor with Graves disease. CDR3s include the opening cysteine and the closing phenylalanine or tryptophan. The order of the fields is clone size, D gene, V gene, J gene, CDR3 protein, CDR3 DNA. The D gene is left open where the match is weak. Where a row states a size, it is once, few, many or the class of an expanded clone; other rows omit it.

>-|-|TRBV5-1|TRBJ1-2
CASSLNSYGYTF
TGCGCCAGCAGCTTAAACAGCTATGGCTACACCTTC
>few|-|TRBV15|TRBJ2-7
CATSNRGGLNEQYF
TGTGCCACCAGCAACAGGGGGGGACTTAACGAGCAGTACTTC
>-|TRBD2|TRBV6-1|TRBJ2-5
CASSVGTIQETQYF
TGTGCCAGCAGTGTGGGGACTATCCAAGAGACCCAGTACTTC
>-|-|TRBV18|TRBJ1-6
CASSGSWEAGAQDSPLHF
TGTGCCAGCTCAGGCTCGTGGGAGGCGGGAGCCCAAGATTCACCCCTCCACTTT
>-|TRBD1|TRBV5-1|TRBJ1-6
CASSLMPPPGQAGALHF
TGCGCCAGCAGCCTGATGCCCCCACCGGGACAGGCAGGAGCCCTCCACTTT
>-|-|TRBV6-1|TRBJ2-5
CASSHIRDRGQETQYF
TGTGCCAGCAGTCACATCCGGGACCGGGGCCAGGAGACCCAGTACTTC
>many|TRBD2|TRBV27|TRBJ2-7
CASSHSGRYYEQYF
TGTGCCAGCAGTCATAGCGGGAGGTACTACGAGCAGTACTTC
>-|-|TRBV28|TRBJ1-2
CASSFQTSGGPGYGYTF
TGTGCCAGCAGTTTCCAGACTAGCGGGGGGCCAGGCTATGGCTACACCTTC
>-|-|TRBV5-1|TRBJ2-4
CASSLVSPIANIQYF
TGCGCCAGCAGCTTGGTTTCCCCAATAGCTAACATTCAGTACTTC
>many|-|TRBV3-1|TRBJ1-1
CASSQSGMNTEAFF
TGTGCCAGCAGCCAATCGGGCATGAACACTGAAGCTTTCTTT
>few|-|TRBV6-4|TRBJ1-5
CASSGGPTGVGNQPQHF
TGTGCCAGCAGTGGAGGTCCGACAGGCGTTGGCAATCAGCCCCAGCATTTT
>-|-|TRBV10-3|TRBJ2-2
CAISESNTGELFF
TGTGCCATCAGTGAGTCTAACACCGGGGAGCTGTTTTTT
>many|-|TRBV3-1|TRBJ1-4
CASSQRTATNEKLFF
TGTGCCAGCAGCCAACGGACAGCAACCAATGAAAAACTGTTTTTT
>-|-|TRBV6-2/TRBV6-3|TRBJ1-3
CVSSGRGAQGNTIYF
TGTGTCAGCAGCGGCCGGGGGGCACAAGGAAACACCATATATTTT
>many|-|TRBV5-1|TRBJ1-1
CASSSRGPVNTEAFF
TGCGCCAGCAGCTCCCGAGGGCCTGTTAACACTGAAGCTTTCTTT
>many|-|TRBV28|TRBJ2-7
CASSSPDSVSSYEQYF
TGTGCCAGCAGTTCCCCGGACAGCGTTAGCTCCTACGAGCAGTACTTC
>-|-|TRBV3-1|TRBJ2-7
CASNDPINDEQYF
TGTGCCAGCAACGATCCTATTAACGACGAGCAGTACTTC
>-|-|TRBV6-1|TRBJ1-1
CASSGRFAVDTEAFF
TGTGCCAGCAGTGGACGGTTCGCAGTGGACACTGAAGCTTTCTTT
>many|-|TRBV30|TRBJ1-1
CAWSRSSGEAFF
TGTGCCTGGAGTAGGTCAAGTGGTGAAGCTTTCTTT
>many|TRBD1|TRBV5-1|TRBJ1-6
CASSLEQGRNSPLHF
TGCGCCAGCAGCTTGGAACAGGGGCGGAATTCACCCCTCCACTTT
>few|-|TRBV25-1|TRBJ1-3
CASSGRGRRGNTIYF
TGTGCCAGCAGTGGCCGGGGCAGAAGGGGAAACACCATATATTTT
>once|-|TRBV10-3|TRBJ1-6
CAISEAPSSYNSPLHF
TGTGCCATCAGTGAAGCCCCGAGCTCCTATAATTCACCCCTCCACTTT
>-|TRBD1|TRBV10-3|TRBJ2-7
CAISESGTDYEQYF
TGTGCCATCAGTGAGTCAGGGACAGACTACGAGCAGTACTTC
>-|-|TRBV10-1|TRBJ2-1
CASSESHSYNEQFF
TGCGCCAGCAGTGAGTCTCATTCCTACAATGAGCAGTTCTTC
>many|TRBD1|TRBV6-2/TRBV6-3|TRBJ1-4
CASATLDRDNEKLFF
TGTGCCAGCGCGACTCTGGACAGGGATAATGAAAAACTGTTTTTT
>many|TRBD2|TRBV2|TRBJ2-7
CASSDPTSGIHEQYF
TGTGCCAGCAGTGATCCGACTAGCGGGATCCACGAGCAGTACTTC
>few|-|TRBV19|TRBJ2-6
CASSIGRSSGANVLTF
TGTGCCAGTAGTATCGGAAGGAGCTCTGGGGCCAACGTCCTGACTTTC
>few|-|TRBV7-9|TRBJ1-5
CASSLSQVNQPQHF
TGTGCCAGCAGCTTGTCTCAAGTCAATCAGCCCCAGCATTTT
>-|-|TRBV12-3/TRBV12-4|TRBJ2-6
CASTPPLSGANVLTF
TGTGCCAGCACCCCCCCTCTATCTGGGGCCAACGTCCTGACTTTC
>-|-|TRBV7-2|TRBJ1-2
CASSDTWSYGYTF
TGTGCCAGCAGCGACACGTGGAGCTATGGCTACACCTTC
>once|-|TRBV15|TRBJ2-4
CATSIPVGDTKNIQYF
TGTGCCACCAGCATCCCAGTAGGGGATACCAAAAACATTCAGTACTTC
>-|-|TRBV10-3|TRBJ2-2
CAIAKVPNTGELFF
TGTGCCATCGCAAAGGTTCCGAACACCGGGGAGCTGTTTTTT
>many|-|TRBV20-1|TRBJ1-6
CSASAPGESSPLHF
TGCAGTGCTTCTGCCCCAGGGGAATCATCACCCCTCCACTTT
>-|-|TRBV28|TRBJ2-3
CTSRVEGISTDTQYF
TGTACCAGCAGGGTGGAGGGCATTAGCACAGATACGCAGTATTTT
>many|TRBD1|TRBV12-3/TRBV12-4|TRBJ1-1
CASSPTGGGGEAFF
TGTGCCAGCAGTCCGACAGGGGGCGGAGGTGAAGCTTTCTTT
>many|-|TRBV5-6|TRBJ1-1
CASSLLDPGTNTEAFF
TGTGCCAGCAGCTTGTTGGACCCGGGAACGAACACTGAAGCTTTCTTT
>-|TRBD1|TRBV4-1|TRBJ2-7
CASSLRTGGHEQYF
TGCGCCAGCAGCCTACGGACAGGGGGCCACGAGCAGTACTTC
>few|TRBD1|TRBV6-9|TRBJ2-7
CASSYLGQQQYF
TGTGCCAGCAGTTACCTGGGACAGCAGCAGTACTTC
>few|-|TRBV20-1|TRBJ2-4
CSARGAGVFLAKNIQYF
TGCAGTGCTAGAGGCGCAGGGGTTTTTTTAGCCAAAAACATTCAGTACTTC
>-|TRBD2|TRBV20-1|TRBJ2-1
CSARGLAEIYNEQFF
TGCAGTGCTAGAGGGCTAGCGGAGATCTACAATGAGCAGTTCTTC
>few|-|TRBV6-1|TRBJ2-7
CASRPGGTYEQYF
TGTGCCAGCAGGCCCGGAGGGACCTACGAGCAGTACTTC
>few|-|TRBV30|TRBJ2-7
CAWSPGISYEQYF
TGTGCCTGGAGTCCGGGGATCTCCTACGAGCAGTACTTC
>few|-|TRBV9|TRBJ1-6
CASSASRVGPGSYNSPLHF
TGTGCCAGCAGCGCATCGCGGGTGGGACCCGGCTCCTATAATTCACCCCTCCACTTT
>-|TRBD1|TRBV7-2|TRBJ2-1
CASRPGQGSDEQFF
TGTGCCAGCAGACCGGGACAGGGTTCGGATGAGCAGTTCTTC
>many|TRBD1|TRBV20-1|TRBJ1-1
CSATRPGGTEAFF
TGCAGTGCCACCCGTCCAGGGGGCACTGAAGCTTTCTTT
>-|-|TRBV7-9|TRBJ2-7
CASSLQLSYEQYF
TGTGCCAGCAGCTTACAGCTCTCCTACGAGCAGTACTTC
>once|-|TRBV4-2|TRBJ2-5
CASSREAQEAQYF
TGTGCCAGCAGCCGGGAGGCCCAAGAGGCCCAGTACTTC
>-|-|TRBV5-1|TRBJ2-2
CASSRGNRQTNTGELFF
TGCGCCAGCAGCCGAGGGAACAGACAGACGAACACCGGGGAGCTGTTTTTT
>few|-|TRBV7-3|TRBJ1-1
CASSLSPDTRNTEAFF
TGTGCCAGCAGCTTATCGCCCGACACGCGGAACACTGAAGCTTTCTTT
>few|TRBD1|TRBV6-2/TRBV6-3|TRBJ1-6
CASSYGQGAYNSPLHF
TGTGCCAGCAGTTACGGACAGGGAGCTTATAATTCACCCCTCCACTTT
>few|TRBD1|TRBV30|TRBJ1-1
CAWRALRGTENTEAFF
TGTGCCTGGAGGGCCCTCCGGGGGACAGAGAACACTGAAGCTTTCTTT
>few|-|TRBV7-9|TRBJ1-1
CASRQQGDHTEAFF
TGTGCCAGCAGGCAACAGGGAGATCACACTGAAGCTTTCTTT
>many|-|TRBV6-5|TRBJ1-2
CASSLQENYGYTF
TGTGCCAGCAGTTTGCAGGAGAACTATGGCTACACCTTC
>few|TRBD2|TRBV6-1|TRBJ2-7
CASSVRGLARRYEQYF
TGTGCCAGCAGTGTCCGGGGACTAGCGAGAAGGTACGAGCAGTACTTC
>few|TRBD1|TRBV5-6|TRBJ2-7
CASSSPGTGGSEQYF
TGTGCCAGCAGCTCTCCCGGGACAGGGGGCTCCGAGCAGTACTTC
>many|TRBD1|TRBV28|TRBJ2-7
CASVGQEIYEQYF
TGTGCCAGCGTGGGACAGGAAATCTACGAGCAGTACTTC
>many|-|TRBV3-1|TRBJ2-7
CASSQDTMGGQYF
TGTGCCAGCAGCCAAGATACGATGGGGGGTCAGTACTTC
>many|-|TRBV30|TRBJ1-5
CAWSAGDDQPQHF
TGTGCCTGGAGTGCAGGGGATGATCAGCCCCAGCATTTT
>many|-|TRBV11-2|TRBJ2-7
CASSLFAVSHEQYF
TGTGCCAGCAGCTTATTTGCTGTTAGCCACGAGCAGTACTTC
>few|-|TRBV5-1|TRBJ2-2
CVSRDTANTGELFF
TGCGTCAGCAGAGACACCGCGAACACCGGGGAGCTGTTTTTT